Listed below are T cell receptor beta chains from one sample, sequenced in a study of T cell responses to AZD1222 COVID-19 vaccine. This table comes from immunoSEQ multiplex PCR, and its TCRdb copy is limited to in-frame clones, with some not included. This sample carries approximately 150,000 clones, almost 95% of them seen once, and the ten largest clones take roughly 10%. The source material was peripheral blood, sampled 28 days after the second AZD1222 dose. Receptor source: an adult who received the AZD1222 COVID-19 vaccine. The CDR3 runs from the conserved cysteine through the conserved F or W. The order of the fields is D gene, clone size, J gene, V gene, CDR3 protein, CDR3 DNA. A D gene is named only where the DNA matches it firmly. Size values are once, few and many counts, or a class for expanded clones, and some rows have none.

d_call: -
clone_size: once
j_call: TRBJ1-2
v_call: TRBV4-3
cdr3_aa: CASSQGVRQHNYGYTF
cdr3_nt: TGCGCCAGCAGCCAAGGTGTGAGACAGCATAACTATGGCTACACCTTC

d_call: -
clone_size: -
j_call: TRBJ1-4
v_call: TRBV18
cdr3_aa: CASSPRGGRDEKLFF
cdr3_nt: TGTGCCAGCTCACCACGTGGGGGGCGTGATGAAAAACTGTTTTTT

d_call: -
clone_size: -
j_call: TRBJ2-3
v_call: TRBV5-6
cdr3_aa: CASSLSSHFTDTQYF
cdr3_nt: TGTGCCAGCAGCTTGTCGTCTCATTTCACAGATACGCAGTATTTT

d_call: -
clone_size: -
j_call: TRBJ1-5
v_call: TRBV2
cdr3_aa: CASSDFGQLRAQHF
cdr3_nt: TGTGCCAGCAGTGATTTCGGGCAGCTCAGGGCCCAGCATTTT

d_call: TRBD1
clone_size: -
j_call: TRBJ2-7
v_call: TRBV7-8
cdr3_aa: CASSQDRGYEQYF
cdr3_nt: TGTGCCAGCAGCCAGGACAGGGGCTACGAGCAGTACTTC

d_call: -
clone_size: -
j_call: TRBJ2-5
v_call: TRBV19
cdr3_aa: CASSISFARGETQYF
cdr3_nt: TGTGCCAGTAGTATTTCGTTCGCGAGAGGAGAGACCCAGTACTTC

d_call: TRBD2
clone_size: -
j_call: TRBJ2-1
v_call: TRBV5-1
cdr3_aa: CASTLGAGEGNEQFF
cdr3_nt: TGCGCCAGCACCTTGGGAGCGGGAGAGGGTAATGAGCAGTTCTTC

d_call: -
clone_size: -
j_call: TRBJ1-1
v_call: TRBV20-1
cdr3_aa: CSASSRVRAFF
cdr3_nt: TGCAGTGCTAGTTCCAGGGTTAGAGCTTTCTTT

d_call: -
clone_size: -
j_call: TRBJ1-5
v_call: TRBV18
cdr3_aa: CASSPTWDQPQHF
cdr3_nt: TGTGCCAGCTCACCCACGTGGGACCAGCCCCAGCATTTT

d_call: -
clone_size: -
j_call: TRBJ2-2
v_call: TRBV6-5
cdr3_aa: CASTQPWLNTGELFF
cdr3_nt: TGTGCCAGCACCCAACCCTGGCTGAACACCGGGGAGCTGTTTTTT

d_call: TRBD2
clone_size: -
j_call: TRBJ2-6
v_call: TRBV4-3
cdr3_aa: CASSQGSESGGWGSGANVLTF
cdr3_nt: TGCGCCAGCAGCCAAGGGTCCGAAAGCGGGGGTTGGGGGTCTGGGGCCAACGTCCTGACTTTC

d_call: -
clone_size: -
j_call: TRBJ1-1
v_call: TRBV18
cdr3_aa: CASSPWQGLENTEAFF
cdr3_nt: TGTGCCAGCTCACCTTGGCAGGGCTTAGAAAACACTGAAGCTTTCTTT

d_call: -
clone_size: -
j_call: TRBJ2-5
v_call: TRBV5-1
cdr3_aa: CASSSSRGSSETQYF
cdr3_nt: TGCGCCAGCAGCTCGTCCAGAGGATCGTCGGAGACCCAGTACTTC

d_call: -
clone_size: once
j_call: TRBJ1-6
v_call: TRBV9
cdr3_aa: CASNTGSSYNSPLHF
cdr3_nt: TGTGCCAGCAATACAGGGAGCTCCTATAATTCACCCCTCCACTTT

d_call: -
clone_size: -
j_call: TRBJ2-1
v_call: TRBV27
cdr3_aa: CASSLSRYNEQFF
cdr3_nt: TGTGCCAGCAGTTTATCGCGGTACAATGAGCAGTTCTTC

d_call: -
clone_size: -
j_call: TRBJ2-2
v_call: TRBV27
cdr3_aa: CASTLTGSYTGELFF
cdr3_nt: TGTGCCAGCACCCTAACCGGGTCGTACACCGGGGAGCTGTTTTTT

d_call: TRBD1
clone_size: -
j_call: TRBJ2-1
v_call: TRBV6-2/TRBV6-3
cdr3_aa: CASSPGQGNYNEQFF
cdr3_nt: TGTGCCAGCAGCCCAGGACAGGGCAACTACAATGAGCAGTTCTTC

d_call: -
clone_size: -
j_call: TRBJ1-2
v_call: TRBV6-1
cdr3_aa: CASSEAAGLGYGYTF
cdr3_nt: TGTGCCAGCAGTGAAGCGGCCGGGCTCGGTTATGGCTACACCTTC

d_call: -
clone_size: -
j_call: TRBJ1-5
v_call: TRBV21-1
cdr3_aa: CASSTRESNQPQHF
cdr3_nt: TGTGCCAGCAGCACACGGGAAAGCAATCAGCCCCAGCATTTT

d_call: TRBD2
clone_size: -
j_call: TRBJ2-1
v_call: TRBV11-2
cdr3_aa: CASSLALAGSYNEQFF
cdr3_nt: TGTGCCAGCAGCTTAGCTCTAGCGGGGTCCTACAATGAGCAGTTCTTC

d_call: -
clone_size: -
j_call: TRBJ2-3
v_call: TRBV3-1/TRBV3-2
cdr3_aa: CASSQDLATTHTDTQYF
cdr3_nt: TGTGCCAGCAGCCAAGATCTGGCAACTACGCACACAGATACGCAGTATTTT

d_call: -
clone_size: -
j_call: TRBJ1-2
v_call: TRBV7-2
cdr3_aa: CASSLANRADYGYTF
cdr3_nt: TGTGCCAGCAGCTTAGCAAACAGGGCGGACTATGGCTACACCTTC

d_call: -
clone_size: -
j_call: TRBJ1-5
v_call: TRBV7-2
cdr3_aa: CASSLQQGQPQHF
cdr3_nt: TGTGCCAGCAGCTTACAACAGGGTCAGCCCCAGCATTTT

d_call: -
clone_size: -
j_call: TRBJ2-3
v_call: TRBV27
cdr3_aa: CASSLRLGTQYF
cdr3_nt: TGTGCCAGCAGTCTCCGGCTAGGTACGCAGTATTTT

d_call: TRBD1
clone_size: -
j_call: TRBJ2-7
v_call: TRBV19
cdr3_aa: CASTSSTGGSYEQYF
cdr3_nt: TGTGCCAGTACTTCCTCGACAGGGGGCTCTTACGAGCAGTACTTC

d_call: -
clone_size: -
j_call: TRBJ1-4
v_call: TRBV18
cdr3_aa: CASSQSRQNEKLFF
cdr3_nt: TGTGCCAGCTCACAGTCCCGACAAAATGAAAAACTGTTTTTT

d_call: -
clone_size: -
j_call: TRBJ1-5
v_call: TRBV19
cdr3_aa: CASSITGSNQPQHF
cdr3_nt: TGTGCCAGTAGTATTACAGGGAGCAATCAGCCCCAGCATTTT

d_call: -
clone_size: -
j_call: TRBJ1-6
v_call: TRBV27
cdr3_aa: CASSSPTENSPLHF
cdr3_nt: TGTGCCAGCAGTAGCCCCACGGAGAATTCACCCCTCCACTTT

d_call: -
clone_size: -
j_call: TRBJ2-5
v_call: TRBV19
cdr3_aa: CASSRPGAAMETQYF
cdr3_nt: TGTGCCAGTAGTCGGCCAGGAGCGGCAATGGAGACCCAGTACTTC

d_call: -
clone_size: once
j_call: TRBJ2-5
v_call: TRBV11-2
cdr3_aa: CASSWGPQETQYF
cdr3_nt: TGTGCCAGCAGCTGGGGGCCCCAAGAGACCCAGTACTTC

d_call: -
clone_size: -
j_call: TRBJ1-2
v_call: TRBV19
cdr3_aa: CASSSSTQGGLNGYTF
cdr3_nt: TGTGCCAGTAGTTCCTCCACCCAGGGAGGACTAAATGGCTACACCTTC

d_call: TRBD1
clone_size: few
j_call: TRBJ1-2
v_call: TRBV6-5
cdr3_aa: CASSFLQGSSGYTF
cdr3_nt: TGTGCCAGCAGTTTCTTACAGGGGTCTAGTGGCTACACCTTC

d_call: -
clone_size: once
j_call: TRBJ1-1
v_call: TRBV4-1
cdr3_aa: CASRGVLLNTEAFF
cdr3_nt: TGCGCCAGCAGGGGGGTACTTCTGAACACTGAAGCTTTCTTT

d_call: TRBD2
clone_size: -
j_call: TRBJ2-1
v_call: TRBV12-5
cdr3_aa: CASGSPGGREQFF
cdr3_nt: TGTGCTAGTGGTTCTCCGGGGGGAAGGGAGCAGTTCTTC

d_call: -
clone_size: -
j_call: TRBJ1-2
v_call: TRBV28
cdr3_aa: CASSLGQNYGYTF
cdr3_nt: TGTGCCAGCAGTTTAGGCCAGAACTATGGCTACACCTTC

d_call: -
clone_size: -
j_call: TRBJ2-3
v_call: TRBV6-2/TRBV6-3
cdr3_aa: CASSPYRVKADTQYF
cdr3_nt: TGTGCCAGCAGCCCCTACAGGGTTAAGGCAGATACGCAGTATTTT

d_call: -
clone_size: once
j_call: TRBJ1-1
v_call: TRBV7-9
cdr3_aa: CASSWRVLGTEAFF
cdr3_nt: TGTGCCAGCAGTTGGAGGGTGCTGGGCACTGAAGCTTTCTTT

d_call: -
clone_size: -
j_call: TRBJ1-5
v_call: TRBV10-3
cdr3_aa: CAISESSNQPQHF
cdr3_nt: TGTGCCATCAGTGAGTCAAGCAATCAGCCCCAGCATTTT

d_call: -
clone_size: few
j_call: TRBJ1-1
v_call: TRBV7-9
cdr3_aa: CASSLPPGPNTEAFF
cdr3_nt: TGTGCCAGCAGCTTACCGCCAGGGCCGAACACTGAAGCTTTCTTT

d_call: -
clone_size: -
j_call: TRBJ1-1
v_call: TRBV27
cdr3_aa: CASSFTGRGAEAFF
cdr3_nt: TGTGCCAGCAGCTTTACCGGACGTGGCGCTGAAGCTTTCTTT

d_call: TRBD1
clone_size: medium-sized
j_call: TRBJ2-6
v_call: TRBV6-1
cdr3_aa: CASSGGPGGSGANVLTF
cdr3_nt: TGTGCCAGCAGTGGGGGACCAGGGGGCTCTGGGGCCAACGTCCTGACTTTC

d_call: -
clone_size: -
j_call: TRBJ1-1
v_call: TRBV7-9
cdr3_aa: CASSLGTGNTEAFF
cdr3_nt: TGTGCCAGCAGCTTAGGGACGGGGAACACTGAAGCTTTCTTT

d_call: -
clone_size: -
j_call: TRBJ1-2
v_call: TRBV7-9
cdr3_aa: CASSFLSGSYGYTF
cdr3_nt: TGTGCCAGCAGCTTTTTATCAGGCTCCTATGGCTACACCTTC

d_call: -
clone_size: -
j_call: TRBJ2-5
v_call: TRBV18
cdr3_aa: CASSPGLQETQYF
cdr3_nt: TGTGCCAGCTCACCGGGACTTCAAGAGACCCAGTACTTC

d_call: -
clone_size: -
j_call: TRBJ2-1
v_call: TRBV27
cdr3_aa: CASSPSAFINNEQFF
cdr3_nt: TGTGCCAGCAGTCCCAGCGCGTTCATTAACAATGAGCAGTTCTTC

d_call: TRBD1
clone_size: -
j_call: TRBJ2-2
v_call: TRBV5-1
cdr3_aa: CASSFAQGVTGELFF
cdr3_nt: TGCGCCAGCAGCTTTGCTCAGGGGGTTACCGGGGAGCTGTTTTTT